The next 9 T cell receptor beta chains were all read from a single sample in a study of graft-versus-host responses after intestinal transplantation. Some clones are missing from TCRdb's copy, which holds only in-frame ones; the method was immunoSEQ multiplex PCR. The sample has more than 60,000 clones, 90% seen once; the top ten hold approximately 1.3%. Antigens for these TCRs are unknown. The sample here was unstimulated CD8+ T cells sorted from spleen or lymph node cells, taken before intestinal transplant. The receptors here all came from a human donor who received an intestinal transplant.

The J gene is TRBJ2-5, the V gene TRBV6-5; TRBD1 agrees at 7 bases. Unmatched junction bases numbered 9, after V lost 8 bases and J lost 3 bases. There are 14 residues in the CDR3. CDR1 MNHEY and CDR2 SVGAGI come from the germline V gene. The CDR3: CASGYTGTEETQYF. The CDR3, as DNA: TGTGCCAGCGGATACACCGGGACAGAAGAGACCCAGTACTTC.

The V call is TRBV21-1, the J call TRBJ2-6; the table's D call, TRBD1, was not checked against the DNA. TRBV21-1 is a pseudogene locus. The CDR3 has 17 residues. The CDR3 DNA sequence: TGTGCCAGCAGCTTCCGACAGTCTAACTCTGGGGCCAACGTCCTGACTTTC. This codes for CASSFRQSNSGANVLTF.

V is TRBV6-5 and J is TRBJ2-7; 9 bases match TRBD1. After removal of 2 bases from V and 7 bases from J, the junction contained 3 bases not matched to a gene. The CDR3 covers 13 residues. The germline gives CDR1 MNHEY, CDR2 SVGAGI. CDR3 sequence (DNA): TGTGCCAGCAGTTACGGTGGGACAGGGGAGCAGTACTTC. It specifies CASSYGGTGEQYF.

In DNA, the CDR3 is TGTGCCAGCAGCTTAGGCCTCGGACAGCTCCAAGAGACCCAGTACTTC. Translated: CASSLGLGQLQETQYF. The rearrangement uses TRBV13 and TRBJ2-5; perhaps TRBD1 as D (6 bases). V shed 0 bases and J shed 1 base, with 12 bases lying between them. Germline loops: CDR1 PRHDT, CDR2 FYEKMQ (reference sequence). The CDR3 consists of 16 residues. Full variable domain (missing parts from reference TRBV13 and TRBJ2-5): AAGVIQSPRHLIKEKRETATLKCYPIPRHDTVYWYQQGPGQDPQFLISFYEKMQSDKGSIPDRFSAQQFSDYHSELNMSSLELGDSALYFCASSLGLGQLQETQYFGPGTRLLVL.

This rearrangement joins TRBV7-6 to TRBJ2-1; the match to TRBD2 covers 7 bases. Germline V gives CDR1 SGHVS, CDR2 FNYEAQ. Losses at the gene ends were 5 bases for V and 6 bases for J; bases not matched to a gene: 7. The CDR3 totals 14 residues. The chain's CDR3 is CASSHLWEGNEQFF. The CDR3, as DNA: TGTGCCAGCAGCCACCTTTGGGAGGGCAATGAGCAGTTCTTC.

The count of this clone is one. This CDR3 is CASSGTGEIYGYTF. The CDR3 DNA reads TGTGCCAGCAGTGGTACGGGAGAAATCTATGGCTACACCTTC. The V gene is TRBV6-1, the J gene TRBJ1-2; no clear D gene. The germline V gene has CDR1 MNHNS and CDR2 SASEGT. The CDR3 length is 14 residues. V was shortened by 4 bases and J by 4 bases, with 13 bases between the two germline ends.

This rearrangement joins TRBV4-1 to TRBJ1-2; D gene uncertain. This CDR3 has 15 amino acids. Trimming removed 0 bases from V and 8 bases from J, with 16 bases in between. Germline loops: CDR1 MGHRA, CDR2 YSYEKL. CDR3 DNA sequence: TGCGCCAGCAGCCAAGATATGGCATCCTCGGGGGGCTACACCTTC. This gives the protein CASSQDMASSGGYTF.

The gene calls are TRBV20-1 and TRBJ2-1; possibly TRBD2 for D (6 bases). The CDR3 consists of 11 residues. Germline values: CDR1 DFQATT, CDR2 SNEGSKA (reference sequence). Trimming took off 2 bases at V and 8 bases at J, with 7 bases between the two ends. The CDR3 nucleotides read TGCAGTGCTAGAACTAGCTATGAGCAGTTCTTC. This translates into CSARTSYEQFF.

This chain joins TRBV9 and TRBJ1-1; D is uncertain. The CDR3 runs to 13 residues. CDR1 and CDR2 from the germline V gene are SGDLS and YYNGEE. V lost 4 bases, J lost 4 bases, and 11 bases lay in between. In DNA, the CDR3 is TGTGCCAGCAGCCCTAGCGGAGGCACTGAAGCTTTCTTT. Protein product: CASSPSGGTEAFF.